Shown below are 32 T cell receptor beta chains from a single sample sequenced in a study of metastatic and nonmetastatic thyroid tumors. Via MiXCR, TCRdb re-called the PCR reads. The sample includes some 28,000 clones, less than 4% of them seen just once. Before thyroid surgery, none of the patients had received any treatment. The sequencing sample was made of blood. The receptors originated from a male donor with papillary thyroid cancer or a benign thyroid nodule (not recorded which). Some clones in this sample may be carry-over from other donors' samples.

With regard to this clone: One end of the junction does not line up with germline, which may come from a read error. The rearrangement uses TRBV24-1 and TRBJ2-5; D gene ambiguous. TRBJ2-1 matches the DNA end more closely, so the J call is doubtful. This CDR3 spans 14 amino acids. Germline V gene lookup returns CDR1 KGHDR and CDR2 SFDVKD. The CDR3 DNA is TGTGCGACCAGTGATTTTAACAGACCAGAGACCCAGTTCTTC. It is translated as CATSDFNRPETQFF.

This clone was recorded at least ten times. The genes are TRBV7-9 and TRBJ1-4; no definite D call. The CDR3 sequence is 13 residues long. CDR1 is SEHNR and CDR2 is FQNEAQ in the germline V gene (reference sequence). V lost 0 bases to trimming and J lost 6 bases, with 5 bases between them. This CDR3 is CASSLATDEKLFF. The CDR3 DNA sequence: TGTGCCAGCAGCTTAGCGACGGATGAAAAACTGTTTTTT.

The sample holds many counts of this clone. The gene calls are TRBV24-1 and TRBJ1-5; D is unresolved. The CDR3 totals 16 residues. In germline, CDR1 is KGHDR, CDR2 SFDVKD. V was pared by 0 bases and J by 1 base, with 9 bases between. The CDR3 region has the DNA TGTGCCACCAGTGATTTGCCGATCCACAGCAATCAGCCCCAGCATTTT. Translation gives CATSDLPIHSNQPQHF.

CDR3 in amino acids: CASSPGGLDTGELFF. CDR3 bases: TGTGCCAGCAGTCCTGGAGGACTTGACACCGGGGAGCTGTTTTTT. The chain employs TRBV6-1 and TRBJ2-2; a possible D gene is TRBD2 (5 bases). CDR3 length equals 15 residues. Germline V gene data show CDR1 as MNHNS and CDR2 as SASEGT. Trimming cost V 5 bases and J 3 bases, with 13 bases left between them.

The V gene is TRBV28, the J gene TRBJ2-1, with TRBD1 matching over 8 bases. CDR1 is MDHEN and CDR2 is SYDVKM in the germline V gene. CDR3 size: 15 residues. The trim removed 4 bases at V and 3 bases at J, leaving 5 bases unmatched. The CDR3 nucleotides are TGTGCCAGCAGTTCGGACAGGGCAGGCTACAATGAGCAGTTCTTC. Its protein product is CASSSDRAGYNEQFF.

This clone has ten or more counts. The chain recombines TRBV29-1 with TRBJ1-1; no definite D call. Germline V lookup: CDR1 SQVTM, CDR2 ANQGSEA. With 4 bases removed from V and 6 bases from J, the gap between germline ends came to 12 bases. The CDR3 length is 12 residues. The CDR3 region is CSVAGNGAEAFF. The CDR3 coding sequence is TGCAGCGTTGCGGGAAACGGCGCTGAAGCTTTCTTT.

By share of the sample, this clone is medium-sized. This chain links TRBV6-1 with TRBJ2-3; 10 bases match TRBD2. The V gene end was trimmed by 6 bases and the J gene end by 0 bases; junction bases not matched to a gene: 0. This CDR3 has 14 residues. Looked up from germline, CDR1 is MNHNS and CDR2 is SASEGT. The CDR3 nucleotides read TGTGCCAGCAGACTAGCGGGGAGCACAGATACGCAGTATTTT. This encodes CASRLAGSTDTQYF.

This clone came up many times. This sequence joins TRBV13 and TRBJ1-1; 9 nucleotides line up with TRBD1. This CDR3 is built from 13 residues. The J segment lost 3 bases and the V segment lost 6 bases, leaving 2 bases of the junction unmatched. Germline V CDR1 and CDR2: PRHDT, FYEKMQ (reference sequence). The CDR3 loop is CASRGQGHTEAFF. Written as DNA, the CDR3 is TGTGCCAGCAGGGGACAGGGCCACACTGAAGCTTTCTTT.

This clone appeared many times. The chain is built from TRBV20-1 and TRBJ2-4; TRBD2 matches at 14 bases. Trimming took 5 bases from V and 3 from J; bases not matched to a gene: 6. The length of the CDR3 is 16 residues. Looked up from germline, CDR1 is DFQATT and CDR2 is SNEGSKA (reference sequence). This CDR3 reads CSADRLAGGIKNIQYF. CDR3 DNA sequence: TGCAGTGCTGACCGACTAGCGGGAGGGATCAAAAACATTCAGTACTTC.

The sample holds many counts of this clone. Here the CDR3 DNA reads TGTGCCAGCAGTTCTCCGTCCGAGACCCAGTACTTC. This sequence encodes CASSSPSETQYF. The V and J genes are TRBV28 and TRBJ2-5; D not resolved. This CDR3 is built from 12 residues. V was cut by 4 bases and J by 5 bases, with 8 bases left in between. CDR1 and CDR2 from the germline V gene are MDHEN and SYDVKM. The variable domain in full, with the rest retrieved from reference TRBV28 and TRBJ2-5, is DVKVTQSSRYLVKRTGEKVFLECVQDMDHENMFWYRQDPGLGLRLIYFSYDVKMKEKGDIPEGYSVSREKKERFSLILESASTNQTSMYLCASSSPSETQYFGPGTRLLVL.

This clone was observed many times. One base away lies a much larger clone, so this may be a sequencing read error. V usage is TRBV28 and J usage is TRBJ2-2; D possibly matches TRBD1 or TRBD2 (6 bases each). CDR1 is MDHEN and CDR2 is SYDVKM in the germline V gene. The length of the CDR3 is 13 residues. CDR3 DNA sequence: TGTGCCAGCAGTCAGGGGTCTTCGGGGGAGCTGTGTTTT. Protein: CASSQGSSGELCF.

This clone was detected a few times. The chain is built from TRBV12-3 or TRBV12-4 and TRBJ1-2; the D is unclear. Deletions cut 6 bases from V and 5 bases from J, with 19 bases between. The CDR3 has 15 amino acids. The CDR3 DNA follows: TGTGCCAGCAGCATACTCAGCCTTAGGAAGTATGGCTACACCTTC. This translates into CASSILSLRKYGYTF.

At least ten counts were recorded for this clone. The rearrangement links TRBV4-3 to TRBJ2-2; unclear D gene. Trimming left V 4 bases short and J 2 bases short, with 14 bases between. The CDR3 loop spans 16 amino acids. Germline V gives CDR1 LGHNA, CDR2 YSLEER. The CDR3 spells CASSPQKLRNTGELFF. The CDR3, as DNA: TGCGCCAGCAGCCCCCAGAAACTTAGAAACACCGGGGAGCTGTTTTTT.

This clone was detected a few times. The chain has TRBV6-1 and TRBJ2-7; TRBD2 agrees at 7 bases. CDR3 size: 15 residues. J lost 2 bases, V lost 6 bases, and 10 bases had no gene match. CDR1 and CDR2 from the germline V gene are MNHNS and SASEGT. The CDR3 DNA reads TGTGCCAGCAGCCCTGGACTAGAGTGGCCCTACGAGCAGTACTTC. Translated: CASSPGLEWPYEQYF.

In this sample, this clone turned up a few times. The V gene is TRBV19, the J gene TRBJ2-7; D gene unclear. Trimming took 9 bases from V and 3 from J, leaving 6 bases between them. This CDR3 is built from 10 residues. Germline V gene sequence: CDR1 LNHDA, CDR2 SQIVND (reference sequence). The chain's CDR3 is CARDNYEQYF. CDR3 nucleotides: TGTGCCAGAGACAACTACGAGCAGTACTTC.

This clone has just a few counts. V gene TRBV6-1 combines with J gene TRBJ2-1; D not certain. CDR1 MNHNS and CDR2 SASEGT come from the germline V gene. V was cut by 6 bases and J by 0 bases, with 12 bases left in between. This CDR3 has 15 amino acids. CDR3 loop: CASSFQPSSYNEQFF. The CDR3 DNA reads TGTGCCAGCAGCTTTCAACCCAGCTCCTACAATGAGCAGTTCTTC.

Details on this clone: A clone one base away is much larger, so this may be a read error. This chain uses TRBV7-9 with TRBJ2-7; D might be TRBD1 (5 bases). CDR1 is SEHNR and CDR2 is FQNEAQ in the germline V gene (reference sequence). The ends were cut back, 10 bases at V and 3 bases at J, with 16 bases in the middle. The CDR3 is made up of 13 amino acids. DNA for the CDR3: TGTGCCATCAGTCCCAGCAGGGTCTACGAGCAGTACTTC. This sequence encodes CAISPSRVYEQYF.

This clone was picked up many times. The CDR3 nucleotides read TGTGCCAGCAGTGAAGGGTTGGTTCTTGCGGATGAGCAGTTCTTC. This translates into CASSEGLVLADEQFF. The J gene is TRBJ2-1, the V gene TRBV2; D unresolved. Germline V gene sequence: CDR1 SNHLY, CDR2 FYNNEI. V lost 1 base, J lost 8 bases, and 15 bases lay in between. The length of the CDR3 is 15 residues.

This clone is deemed medium-sized. This chain uses TRBV24-1 with TRBJ1-2; the D gene is possibly TRBD1 (6 bases). Per germline, CDR1 KGHDR and CDR2 SFDVKD. The CDR3 is made up of 15 amino acids. V lost 2 bases to trimming and J lost 0 bases, with 9 bases between them. The DNA of the CDR3 is TGTGCCACCAGTGATTCAGACAGGCCTAACTATGGCTACACCTTC. Its translation: CATSDSDRPNYGYTF.

The sample holds a few counts of this clone. The junction departs from germline at one end; a sequencing error may be responsible. The chain uses TRBV28 and TRBJ2-7; no clear D. Germline V gene data show CDR1 as MDHEN and CDR2 as SYDVKM. This CDR3 is built from 14 residues. CDR3 nucleotides: TGTGCCAGCAGCACCTCCGGCGGAGTCTACGAGGAGTACTTC. Encoded protein: CASSTSGGVYEEYF.

In its sample, this clone was seen many times. This chain links TRBV14 with TRBJ2-2, with D unresolved. There are 14 residues in the CDR3. From germline, CDR1 is SGHDN and CDR2 FVKESK. V gave up 0 bases and J gave up 1 base, with 3 bases separating them. The CDR3 protein is CASSQDLNTGELFF. The CDR3 coding sequence is TGTGCCAGCAGCCAAGACCTGAACACCGGGGAGCTGTTTTTT.

This clone appeared many times. The chain recombines TRBV19 with TRBJ2-3; 9 bases line up with TRBD2. The CDR3 has 16 residues. Germline CDR1 LNHDA, CDR2 SQIVND (reference sequence). V trimming: 5 bases; J trimming: 0 bases; junction bases outside the gene matches: 6. CDR3 in amino acids: CASSLGLAGSTDTQYF. CDR3 in DNA: TGTGCCAGTAGTCTCGGGCTAGCGGGGAGCACAGATACGCAGTATTTT.

This clone was found a few times. The chain carries TRBV6-1 and TRBJ2-2; maybe TRBD2 (5 bases). Trimming left V 3 bases short and J 3 bases short, with 8 bases between. The CDR3 runs to 14 residues. CDR1 and CDR2 from the germline V gene are MNHNS and SASEGT. Here the CDR3 reads CASSEGVDTGELFF. The CDR3 DNA sequence: TGTGCCAGCAGTGAGGGAGTGGACACCGGGGAGCTGTTTTTT.

This clone was seen more than once but under ten times. No conserved phenylalanine or tryptophan ends this CDR3, so it is likely a read error. The chain employs TRBV6-1 and TRBJ2-1; weak D call: TRBD2 (6 bases). With 3 bases removed from V and 3 bases from J, the gap between germline ends came to 12 bases. The length of the CDR3 is 15 residues. Germline V gene lookup returns CDR1 MNHNS and CDR2 SASEGT. The DNA for the CDR3 is TGTGCCAGCAGTGATGGGGGGTTCAGCTACAATGAGCAGTTCCTC. Encoded protein: CASSDGGFSYNEQFL.

This clone was observed at least ten times. The chain joins TRBV28 to TRBJ1-4; 9 bases align to TRBD1. The CDR3 length is 15 residues. CDR1 and CDR2 from the germline V gene are MDHEN and SYDVKM. V shed 0 bases and J 4 bases; nucleotides not matched to a gene: 0. The CDR3 DNA reads as TGTGCCAGCAGTTTATGGGGACAGGGTAATGAAAAACTGTTTTTT. This encodes CASSLWGQGNEKLFF.

By share of the sample, this clone is medium-sized. Other DNA sequences from this sample encode an identical CDR3 as well. The chain joins TRBV20-1 to TRBJ1-1; possibly TRBD1 for D (6 bases). This CDR3 has 12 residues. Per germline, CDR1 DFQATT and CDR2 SNEGSKA (reference sequence). V lost 0 bases to trimming and J lost 10 bases, with 12 bases between them. The DNA of the CDR3 is TGCAGTGCTAGAGATCGGACAGATGGAGCTTTCTTT. Translated: CSARDRTDGAFF.

This clone was seen repeatedly, ten times or more. At one of its ends the junction is not consistent with the germline gene, which may arise from a read error. The V gene is TRBV9, the J gene TRBJ1-5; no clear D gene. CDR3 length equals 12 residues. Looked up from germline, CDR1 is SGDLS and CDR2 is YYNGEE. Here the CDR3 reads CASSNSTQPQHF. In DNA form, the CDR3 reads TGTGCCAGCAGTAATAGCACTCAGCCCCAGCATTTT.

This rearrangement joins TRBV20-1 to TRBJ2-7; no clear D. From germline, CDR1 is DFQATT and CDR2 SNEGSKA (reference sequence). The V gene lost 3 bases and the J gene lost 3 bases, with 18 bases spanning the gap. This CDR3 contains 15 residues. In DNA form, the CDR3 reads TGCAGTGCTAGGTGGTTGGCTTCCCTAGACTACGAGCAGTACTTC. Amino acid sequence: CSARWLASLDYEQYF.

The chain uses TRBV28 and TRBJ2-2; weak D call: TRBD1 (8 bases). The CDR3 is made up of 17 amino acids. The V and J ends lost 3 bases and 4 bases respectively, with 18 bases between them. Germline loops: CDR1 MDHEN, CDR2 SYDVKM. The CDR3 spells CASSFGGAGGFTGELFF. The CDR3 nucleotides read TGTGCCAGCAGTTTTGGGGGGGCAGGGGGCTTCACCGGGGAGCTGTTTTTT.

This clone has at least ten counts. The chain links TRBV6-1 to TRBJ2-1; TRBD2 matches 7 bases. Germline lookup yields CDR1 MNHNS and CDR2 SASEGT. V was clipped by 7 bases and J by 3 bases; unmatched bases: 12. CDR3 size: 16 residues. The CDR3 DNA reads as TGTGCCAGCACCCGAAAAAAGACTAGCAGCTACAATGAGCAGTTCTTC. Protein product: CASTRKKTSSYNEQFF.

The V call is TRBV13, the J call TRBJ1-5; 7 bases align to TRBD1. Germline CDR1 reads PRHDT; CDR2 reads FYEKMQ (reference sequence). Trimming cost V 0 bases and J 7 bases; bases outside gene matches: 6. The CDR3 totals 15 residues. The CDR3 DNA is TGTGCCAGCAGCTTAGGCGACAGGGTCATACAGCCCCAGCATTTT. Protein product: CASSLGDRVIQPQHF.

This clone was seen many times. The chain carries TRBV20-1 and TRBJ1-2; D possibly corresponds to TRBD1 (5 bases). The V end was cut by 3 bases, the J end by 1 base, with 18 bases between. The CDR3 sequence is 16 residues long. Looked up from germline, CDR1 is DFQATT and CDR2 is SNEGSKA (reference sequence). The CDR3 DNA reads TGCAGTGCTAGGGAATCCGGGAGGCAGGGTAACTATGGCTACACCTTC. This gives the protein CSARESGRQGNYGYTF.